This T cell receptor (beta chain) was identified in a study of CD8+ T cells in alopecia areata (dated by TCRdb to the late 2010s). Describing the broader study: Treated patients were enrolled in an open-label pilot trial of oral tofacitinib, 5 to 10 mg twice daily, for moderate-to-severe alopecia areata. Amplification of TCRbeta CDR3 regions was done by immunoSEQ multiplex PCR using 35 Vbeta forward primers and 13 Jbeta reverse primers. In humans, TCRbeta sequencing was performed on scalp tissue and on sorted CD4+ and CD8+ peripheral blood T cells from healthy controls and from patients with patchy or totalis/universalis alopecia areata. Biopsies were taken from tofacitinib-treated patients at baseline and again at 4 and 24 weeks into treatment, and several of those patients also had a later scalp biopsy. Tofacitinib was given for 6 to 18 months, followed by 6 months of follow-up off drug to assess delayed response and recurrence. In both human patients and the C3H/HeJ mouse model, the study applied high-throughput TCRbeta sequencing to look at T cell clonal expansion in alopecia areata. Scalp clonality was compared among normal scalp (n=4), patchy alopecia areata scalp (n=8), and alopecia totalis/universalis scalp (n=8). RNA was extracted with the PAXgene miRNA kit for fixed scalp, the miRNeasy kit for PBMCs, and the RNeasy kit for mouse skin. Broader findings and caveats from the paper: Shared TCR sequences between patients were less evident than in mice, which may be partly attributable to HLA diversity in the patient population. Scalp TCR repertoire analysis is complicated because resident alphabeta T cells in normal human skin are also sequenced, whereas mouse skin is dominated by gammadelta T cells. Compared with normal scalp, lesional scalp, particularly in alopecia totalis/universalis, had higher clonality and more expanded CD8+ clones, which suggests antigenic drive.

The CDR1 and CDR2 encoded by the germline V gene are KGHSH and LQKENI. Its CDR3 holds 14 amino acids, cysteine through phenylalanine. Only CDR3 DNA remains: 42 bases, in frame from the first base. V is reduced by 3 bases and J by 3 bases, leaving a spacing of 12 bases between them. Libraries were built with the immunoSEQ multiplex PCR assay. RNA was extracted from all samples and reverse transcribed into cDNA as template for TCR sequencing. First-strand cDNA was synthesized with SuperScript III using a 2:1 mix of oligo-dT and random hexamers. A synthetic immune receptor repertoire was used to measure amplification bias, and any remaining bias was corrected computationally. The original pipeline was this. Raw reads were preprocessed to remove errors, and CDR3 was defined according to IMGT conventions as the region from the conserved cysteine to phenylalanine. To get clonality, Shannon entropy was normalized by log2 of the number of productive unique TCRs and the result was subtracted from 1. Whether each scalp clone was CD4 or CD8 was inferred by checking scalp TCRbeta sequences against the CD4 and CD8 repertoires from sorted blood. TCRdb took over this immuneACCESS table, retaining in-frame rearrangements with V and J assigned. Such tables are incomplete; in checked studies, under half of the missing clones stem from an unresolved V gene, and the remainder is unexplained. V and J calls and clone size are given by that table; D and trimming were obtained from the DNA. Present in this sample are 150,000 to 200,000 clones, 59% of which were seen just once. The top ten clones comprise roughly 15% of the sample.

The time point tag for this specimen amounts to: baseline before oral tofacitinib. Peripheral blood and lesional scalp punch biopsies were obtained from patients with alopecia areata. PBMCs were isolated by density centrifugation and stained for CD3, CD4 and CD8, after which CD4+ and CD8+ T cells were sorted on a FACSAria. With regard to this clone: Its antigen has not been determined. No base qualities exist here, and no much larger clone lies one base off it.

This receptor was taken from a human donor with alopecia areata. This specimen was CD4+ T cells sorted from blood, taken at week 0. The chain links TRBV18 with TRBJ2-7; tentative D gene TRBD2, with 5 bases matching. DNA sequence: TGTGCCAGCTCACCCATGGGAGCGAGCTACGAGCAGTACTTC. It codes for CASSPMGASYEQYF.